Shown below are 19 T cell receptor beta chains from a single sample sequenced in a study of control samples from healthy donors and cancer patients (dated by TCRdb to the early 2020s). The library came from the immunoSEQ multiplex PCR assay. TCRdb limited this immuneACCESS table to in-frame rearrangements with V and J called. A share of clones is missing; checked studies link under half to unresolved V genes, and the rest is unexplained. The table for this sample lists 150,000 or so clones; roughly 94% of them were counted only once. The biggest ten clones account for around 5.4% of the sample. Sample: blood. The receptors here all came from a man aged 35-49 years in good health.

The chain carries TRBV24-1 and TRBJ2-3; 7 bases agree with TRBD1. The CDR3 loop spans 16 amino acids. The J segment lost 4 bases and the V segment lost 3 bases, leaving 9 bases of the junction unmatched. Germline CDR1 reads KGHDR; CDR2 reads SFDVKD. The chain's CDR3 is CATSDPKTGLPDTQYF. The CDR3 DNA reads as TGTGCCACCAGTGATCCCAAGACAGGGCTCCCAGATACGCAGTATTTT.

The V call is TRBV12-5, the J call TRBJ2-5, with D perhaps matching TRBD1 or TRBD2 (5 bases each). V shed 5 bases and J shed 5 bases, with 12 bases lying between them. Germline loops: CDR1 LGHNT, CDR2 FRNRAP. The CDR3 covers 13 residues. DNA of the CDR3: TGTGCTAGTGGTGTGGCCTGGGGGGAGACCCAGTACTTC. Translation gives CASGVAWGETQYF.

This chain joins TRBV15 and TRBJ2-1; possibly TRBD1 for D (5 bases). The V gene lost 6 bases and the J gene lost 1 base, with 10 bases spanning the gap. This CDR3 is built from 14 residues. Germline lookup yields CDR1 LNHNV and CDR2 YYDKDF (reference sequence). The CDR3 coding sequence is TGTGCCACCAGGGGGCAGGAGTCCTACAATGAGCAGTTCTTC. Amino acid sequence: CATRGQESYNEQFF. The entire variable domain, with the rest obtained from reference TRBV15 and TRBJ2-1, is as follows: DAMVIQNPRYQVTQFGKPVTLSCSQTLNHNVMYWYQQKSSQAPKLLFHYYDKDFNNEADTPDNFQSRRPNTSFCFLDIRSPGLGDTAMYLCATRGQESYNEQFFGPGTRLTVL.

Only one count was recorded for this clone. Other nucleotide sequences in the sample specify the same CDR3. The CDR3 DNA reads TGTGCCAGTAGTATAGATGGGAACACTGAAGCTTTCTTT. Translated, it gives CASSIDGNTEAFF. The gene calls are TRBV19 and TRBJ1-1, with unresolved D. Germline CDR1 LNHDA, CDR2 SQIVND (reference sequence). This CDR3 has 13 amino acids. V was cut by 0 bases and J by 1 base, with 3 bases left in between.

The CDR3 sequence: CASSLALLPYNEQFF. CDR3 in DNA: TGTGCCAGCAGCCTAGCCCTGTTGCCCTACAATGAGCAGTTCTTC. The chain is built from TRBV5-4 and TRBJ2-1, with a tentative D call TRBD2 (5 bases). The CDR3 extends over 15 amino acids. From germline, CDR1 is SGHNT and CDR2 YYREEE (reference sequence). V was cut by 4 bases and J by 2 bases, with 13 bases left in between.

In the case of this clone: Other DNA sequences of this sample code for an identical CDR3. This rearrangement joins TRBV19 to TRBJ1-1; no clear D. Germline V gene lookup returns CDR1 LNHDA and CDR2 SQIVND (reference sequence). V lost 3 bases, J lost 2 bases, and 10 bases lay in between. The CDR3 has 14 amino acids. DNA for the CDR3: TGTGCCAGTAGTATGGGCCTCACAAACACTGAAGCTTTCTTT. Translating gives CASSMGLTNTEAFF. Complete variable domain (other parts from reference TRBV19 and TRBJ1-1): DGGITQSPKYLFRKEGQNVTLSCEQNLNHDAMYWYRQDPGQGLRLIYYSQIVNDFQKGDIAEGYSVSREKKESFPLTVTSAQKNPTAFYLCASSMGLTNTEAFFGQGTRLTVV.

The chain carries TRBV6-1 and TRBJ1-5, with D uncertain. Trimming removed 0 bases at V and 1 base at J, with 16 bases between. The germline V gene encodes CDR1 MNHNS and CDR2 SASEGT. The CDR3 runs 18 residues. CDR3 loop: CASSEALVWTDSNQPQHF. The CDR3 nucleotides are TGTGCCAGCAGTGAAGCGTTGGTCTGGACGGACAGCAATCAGCCCCAGCATTTT.

The genes are TRBV4-2 and TRBJ2-3; TRBD2 agrees at 9 bases. The length of the CDR3 is 17 residues. The V gene end was trimmed by 0 bases and the J gene end by 9 bases; junction bases not matched to a gene: 13. Germline V gene lookup returns CDR1 LGHNA and CDR2 YNFKEQ. The CDR3 sequence: CASSQDSRGGGPGTQYF. CDR3 bases: TGTGCCAGCAGCCAAGATTCGCGCGGGGGGGGGCCAGGCACGCAGTATTTT.

The chain links TRBV12-1 to TRBJ1-2. TRBV12-1 is given as a pseudogene. The CDR3 sequence is 15 residues long. The DNA of the CDR3 is TGTGCCAGCAGCGTTGCCAGTTGGAGTAACTATGGCTACACCTTC. Its protein product is CASSVASWSNYGYTF.

The gene calls are TRBV2 and TRBJ2-5, with D perhaps matching TRBD2 (6 bases). This CDR3 region has 15 residues. The V end was cut by 8 bases, the J end by 0 bases, with 16 bases between. Germline values: CDR1 SNHLY, CDR2 FYNNEI. In nucleotides, the CDR3 is TGTGCCAGCGGGCGCGGGGCCCTGTACCAAGAGACCCAGTACTTC. Residues: CASGRGALYQETQYF.

V is TRBV4-1 and J is TRBJ2-1; D is possibly TRBD1 or TRBD2 (5 bases each). Per germline, CDR1 MGHRA and CDR2 YSYEKL. CDR3 size: 16 residues. The ends were cut back, 4 bases at V and 5 bases at J, with 18 bases in the middle. CDR3 nucleotide sequence: TGCGCCAGCAGCCTTGAGCCCGGGGCCGCCGACAATGAGCAGTTCTTC. Amino acid sequence: CASSLEPGAADNEQFF.

The chain employs TRBV4-1 and TRBJ2-1, with D perhaps TRBD2 (7 bases). The length of the CDR3 is 16 residues. Germline CDR1 is MGHRA and CDR2 is YSYEKL. Trimming left V 0 bases short and J 9 bases short, with 18 bases between. Written as DNA, the CDR3 is TGCGCCAGCAGCCAAGATCTGGGGGGGGCCGGCCCTGAGCAGTTCTTC. It is translated as CASSQDLGGAGPEQFF.

This chain uses TRBV7-3 with TRBJ2-7; the D gene could be TRBD1 or TRBD2 (5 bases each). Germline lookup yields CDR1 SGHTA and CDR2 FQGTGA. The CDR3 has 14 amino acids. Between the trimmed V and J ends, which lost 5 bases and 2 bases, there was a span of 13 bases. The chain's CDR3 is CASSPASGPYEQYF. The DNA of the CDR3 is TGTGCCAGCAGCCCGGCCTCGGGACCCTACGAGCAGTACTTC.

The chain uses TRBV19 and TRBJ1-1, with TRBD1 matching 8 bases. The CDR3 spans 14 residues. Germline-derived CDR1 and CDR2 are LNHDA and SQIVND (reference sequence). The V segment lost 5 bases and the J segment 6 bases; nucleotides outside the gene matches: 8. The CDR3 nucleotides read TGTGCCAGTAGTCCGGACAGGGTGGGAGCTGAAGCTTTCTTT. Translation: CASSPDRVGAEAFF.

The chain joins TRBV5-1 to TRBJ1-1, with D unresolved. V was trimmed by 0 bases and J by 0 bases, leaving 6 bases between them. CDR3 length: 14 amino acids. Germline CDR1 SGHRS, CDR2 YFSETQ. The CDR3 DNA reads as TGCGCCAGCAGCTTGGTGCCCCTGAACACTGAAGCTTTCTTT. Amino acid sequence: CASSLVPLNTEAFF.

V usage is TRBV7-2 and J usage is TRBJ2-5, with 9 nucleotides matching TRBD1. This CDR3 has 15 amino acids. Trimming took 5 bases from V and 6 from J; bases not matched to a gene: 10. Per the germline V gene, CDR1 is SGHTA and CDR2 is FQGNSA. CDR3 loop: CASSPTGGVEKTQYF. The CDR3 nucleotides are TGTGCCAGCAGCCCTACAGGGGGCGTCGAAAAGACCCAGTACTTC.

The gene calls are TRBV29-1 and TRBJ1-1, with D tentatively TRBD1 (5 bases). Germline CDR1 SQVTM, CDR2 ANQGSEA. The CDR3 runs 13 residues. Trimming stripped 6 bases from V and 1 base from J, with 12 bases between. This CDR3 is CSVLGGTNTEAFF. CDR3 in DNA: TGCAGCGTCCTTGGGGGGACGAACACTGAAGCTTTCTTT.

This clone was detected only once. The chain has TRBV5-6 and TRBJ1-2, with D perhaps matching TRBD1 (6 bases). V was trimmed by 2 bases and J by 4 bases, leaving 9 bases between them. This CDR3 comprises 13 residues. Germline CDR1 is SGHDT and CDR2 is YYEEEE. The CDR3 spells CASSLSDSYGYTF. The CDR3 DNA is TGTGCCAGCAGCTTATCGGACAGCTATGGCTACACCTTC.

V is TRBV5-1 and J is TRBJ2-1; the match to TRBD2 covers 9 bases. Trimming at V came to 3 bases and at J to 8 bases, leaving 12 bases not matched to a gene. The CDR3 runs 16 residues. Germline V gene sequence: CDR1 SGHRS, CDR2 YFSETQ. The CDR3 sequence is CASSSFSGGYSDEQFF. DNA of the CDR3: TGCGCCAGCAGCTCCTTTAGCGGGGGTTATAGTGATGAGCAGTTCTTC.